Shown below are 3 T cell receptor beta chains from a single sample sequenced in a study of T cells after yellow fever vaccination. Via MiXCR, TCRdb re-called the 5' RACE reads, giving one row per CDR3 protein. The table lists about 140,000 distinct CDR3 sequences, about 7% of them singletons, with under 0.8% in the top ten. This sample comprised CD4+ T cells sorted from PBMCs, obtained 10 days after the yellow fever booster vaccination. Source of these receptors: a man under 40 who received the YFV17D yellow fever vaccine.

This chain connects TRBV20-1 to TRBJ2-7; 9 bases are shared with TRBD2. CDR3 length equals 14 residues. Germline CDR1 and CDR2: DFQATT and SNEGSKA (reference sequence). V lost 3 bases to trimming and J lost 6 bases; unmatched junction nucleotides: 9. CDR3 nucleotides: TGCAGTGCTAGCTTGGCGGGAGGGGGTGGCGAGCAGTACTTC. Its protein is CSASLAGGGGEQYF.

The table lists this clonotype with many counts. The J gene is TRBJ2-7, the V gene TRBV20-1, with 9 nucleotides matching TRBD2. This CDR3 has 14 residues. Germline CDR1 reads DFQATT; CDR2 reads SNEGSKA (reference sequence). V lost 6 bases to trimming and J lost 6 bases; unmatched junction nucleotides: 12. CDR3 residues: CSAVAGDRAGEQYF. The CDR3 region has the DNA TGCAGTGCCGTAGCGGGAGACCGGGCCGGCGAGCAGTACTTC.

This clonotype was seen ten or more times. J is TRBJ2-3 and V is TRBV5-1; unclear D gene. Germline CDR1 and CDR2: SGHRS and YFSETQ. The germline V and J ends were trimmed by 0 bases and 5 bases, with 7 bases remaining between them. This CDR3 has 13 residues. The CDR3 sequence: CASSLGGIDTQYF. The CDR3, as DNA: TGCGCCAGCAGCTTGGGGGGAATAGATACGCAGTATTTT.